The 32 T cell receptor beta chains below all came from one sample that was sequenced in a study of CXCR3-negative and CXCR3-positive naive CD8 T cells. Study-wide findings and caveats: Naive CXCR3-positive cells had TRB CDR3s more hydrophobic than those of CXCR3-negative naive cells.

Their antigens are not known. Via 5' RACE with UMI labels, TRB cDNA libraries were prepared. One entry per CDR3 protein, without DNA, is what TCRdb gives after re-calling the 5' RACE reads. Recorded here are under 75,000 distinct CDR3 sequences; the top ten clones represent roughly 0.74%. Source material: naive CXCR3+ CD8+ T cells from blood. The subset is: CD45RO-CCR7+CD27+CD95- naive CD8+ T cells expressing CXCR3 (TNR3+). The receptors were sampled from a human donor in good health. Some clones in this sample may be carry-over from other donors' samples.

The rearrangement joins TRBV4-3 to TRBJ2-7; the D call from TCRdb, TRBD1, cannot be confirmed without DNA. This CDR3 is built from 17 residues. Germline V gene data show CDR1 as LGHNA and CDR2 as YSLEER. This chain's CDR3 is CASSQDLRTGGVTEQYF.

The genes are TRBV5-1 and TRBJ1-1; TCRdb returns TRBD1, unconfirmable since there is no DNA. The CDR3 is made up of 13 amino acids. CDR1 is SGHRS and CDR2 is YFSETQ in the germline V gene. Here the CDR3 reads CASSLEQGIEAFF.

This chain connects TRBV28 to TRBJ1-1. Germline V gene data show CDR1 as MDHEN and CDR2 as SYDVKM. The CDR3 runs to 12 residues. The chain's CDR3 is CASSLLYTEAFF.

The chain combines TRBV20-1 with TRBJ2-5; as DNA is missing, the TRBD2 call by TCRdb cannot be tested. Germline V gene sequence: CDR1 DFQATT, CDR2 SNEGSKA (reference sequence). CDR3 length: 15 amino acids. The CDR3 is CSATTSGVYQETQYF.

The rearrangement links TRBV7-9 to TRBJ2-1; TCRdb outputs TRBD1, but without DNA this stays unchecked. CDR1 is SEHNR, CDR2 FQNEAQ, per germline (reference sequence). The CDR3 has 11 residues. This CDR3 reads CASSLGGAQFF.

This CDR3 reads CSVEYGAGSEQYF. This chain joins TRBV29-1 and TRBJ2-7; TCRdb proposes TRBD1, but this gene call is untestable without DNA. Germline V lookup: CDR1 SQVTM, CDR2 ANQGSEA. The CDR3 extends over 13 amino acids.

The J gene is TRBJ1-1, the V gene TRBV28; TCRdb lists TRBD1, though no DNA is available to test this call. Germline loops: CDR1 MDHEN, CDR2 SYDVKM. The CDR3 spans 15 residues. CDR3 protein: CASSLSGHLVTEAFF.

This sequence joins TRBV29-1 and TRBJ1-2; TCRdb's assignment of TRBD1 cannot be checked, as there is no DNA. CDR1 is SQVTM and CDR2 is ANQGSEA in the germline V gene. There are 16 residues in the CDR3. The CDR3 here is CSVTNSWDREPYGYTF.

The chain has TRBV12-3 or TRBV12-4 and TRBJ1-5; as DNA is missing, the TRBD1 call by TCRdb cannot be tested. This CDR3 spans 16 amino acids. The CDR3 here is CASSQVWTGLNQPQHF.

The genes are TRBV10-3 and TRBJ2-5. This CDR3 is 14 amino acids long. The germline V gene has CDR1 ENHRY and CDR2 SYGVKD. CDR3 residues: CAIRRIPNRETQYF.

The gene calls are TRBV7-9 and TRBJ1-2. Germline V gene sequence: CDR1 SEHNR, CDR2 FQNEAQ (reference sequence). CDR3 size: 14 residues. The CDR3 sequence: CASSLGGRNYGYTF.

The CDR3 protein is CASSYSTSGIKETQHF. V gene TRBV6-5 combines with J gene TRBJ2-5; with no DNA, the TCRdb D assignment of TRBD2 cannot be verified. CDR1 is MNHEY and CDR2 is SVGAGI in the germline V gene. The CDR3 sequence is 16 residues long.

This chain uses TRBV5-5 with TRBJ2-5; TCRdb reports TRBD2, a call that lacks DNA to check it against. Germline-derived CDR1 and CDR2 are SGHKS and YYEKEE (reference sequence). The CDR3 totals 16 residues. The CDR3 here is CASSLGLAGVQETQYF.

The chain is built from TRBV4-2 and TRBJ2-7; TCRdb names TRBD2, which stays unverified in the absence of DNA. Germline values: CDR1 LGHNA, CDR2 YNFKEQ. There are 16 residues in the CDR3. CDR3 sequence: CASSQPFSRGGNEQYF.

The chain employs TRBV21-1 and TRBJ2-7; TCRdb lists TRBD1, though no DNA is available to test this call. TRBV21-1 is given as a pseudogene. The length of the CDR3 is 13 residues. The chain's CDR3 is CASSPPVAYEQYF.

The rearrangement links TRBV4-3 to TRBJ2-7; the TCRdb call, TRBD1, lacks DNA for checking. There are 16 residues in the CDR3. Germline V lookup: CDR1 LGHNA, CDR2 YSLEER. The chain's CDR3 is CASSQTGQLGPYEQYF.

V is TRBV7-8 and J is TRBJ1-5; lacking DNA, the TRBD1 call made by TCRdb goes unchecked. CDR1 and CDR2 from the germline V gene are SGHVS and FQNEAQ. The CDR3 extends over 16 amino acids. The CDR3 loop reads CASSLDRGVSNQPQHF.

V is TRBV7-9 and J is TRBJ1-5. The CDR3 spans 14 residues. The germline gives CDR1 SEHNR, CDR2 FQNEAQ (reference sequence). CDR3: CASSLAGSNQPQHF.

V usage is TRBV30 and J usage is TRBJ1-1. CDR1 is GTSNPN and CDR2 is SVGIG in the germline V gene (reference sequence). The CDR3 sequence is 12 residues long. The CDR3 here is CAWSKSTTEAFF.

The CDR3 is CASSVQGHRAPQHF. This chain links TRBV6-5 with TRBJ1-5; the D call from TCRdb, TRBD1, cannot be confirmed without DNA. This CDR3 comprises 14 residues. The germline CDR1 and CDR2 sequences are MNHEY and SVGAGI.

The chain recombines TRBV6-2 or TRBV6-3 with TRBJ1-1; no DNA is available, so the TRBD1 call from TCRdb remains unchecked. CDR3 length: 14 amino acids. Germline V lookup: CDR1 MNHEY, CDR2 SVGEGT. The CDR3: CASTQTGMNTEAFF.

CDR3 sequence: CASSLIWQGTHEQYF. The chain has TRBV13 and TRBJ2-7; the TRBD1 assignment by TCRdb is unverifiable without DNA. CDR1 PRHDT and CDR2 FYEKMQ come from the germline V gene (reference sequence). The CDR3 is 15 residues long.

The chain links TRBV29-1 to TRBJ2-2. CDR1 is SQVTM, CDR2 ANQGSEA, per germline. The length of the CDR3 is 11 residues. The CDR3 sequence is CSVAGSGELFF.

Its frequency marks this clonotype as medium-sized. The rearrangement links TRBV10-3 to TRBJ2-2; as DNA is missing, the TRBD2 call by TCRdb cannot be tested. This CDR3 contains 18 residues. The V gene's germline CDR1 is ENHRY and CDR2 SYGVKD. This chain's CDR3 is CAISEVAGGPWNTGELFF.

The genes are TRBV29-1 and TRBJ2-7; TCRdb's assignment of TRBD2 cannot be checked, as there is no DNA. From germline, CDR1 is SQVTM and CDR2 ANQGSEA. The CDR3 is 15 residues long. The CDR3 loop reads CSVGREENSTYEQYF.

CDR3 residues: CASSHEGFDGYTF. V usage is TRBV3-1 and J usage is TRBJ1-2. The CDR3 extends over 13 amino acids. CDR1 is LGHDT and CDR2 is YNNKEL in the germline V gene (reference sequence). Combining the CDR3 with reference TRBV3-1 and TRBJ1-2 gives the whole variable domain DTAVSQTPKYLVTQMGNDKSIKCEQNLGHDTMYWYKQDSKKFLKIMFSYNNKELIINETVPNRFSPKSPDKAHLNLHINSLELGDSAVYFCASSHEGFDGYTFGSGTRLTVV.

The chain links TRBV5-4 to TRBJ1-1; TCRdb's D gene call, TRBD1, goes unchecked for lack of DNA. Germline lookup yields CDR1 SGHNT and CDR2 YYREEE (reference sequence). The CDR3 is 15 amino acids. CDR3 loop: CASSSLDLMNTEAFF.

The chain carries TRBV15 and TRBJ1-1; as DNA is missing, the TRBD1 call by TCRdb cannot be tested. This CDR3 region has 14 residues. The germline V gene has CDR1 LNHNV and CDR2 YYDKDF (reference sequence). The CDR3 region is CATASGPPNTEAFF.

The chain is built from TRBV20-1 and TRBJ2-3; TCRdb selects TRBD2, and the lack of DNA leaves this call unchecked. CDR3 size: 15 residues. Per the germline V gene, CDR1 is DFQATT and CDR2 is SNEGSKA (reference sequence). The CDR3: CSPLAGRVNTDTQYF.

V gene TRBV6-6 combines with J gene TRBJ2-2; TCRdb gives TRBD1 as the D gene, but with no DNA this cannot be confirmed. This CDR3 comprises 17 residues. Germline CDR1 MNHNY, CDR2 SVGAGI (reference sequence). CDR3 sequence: CASSYLPGRMSTGELFF.

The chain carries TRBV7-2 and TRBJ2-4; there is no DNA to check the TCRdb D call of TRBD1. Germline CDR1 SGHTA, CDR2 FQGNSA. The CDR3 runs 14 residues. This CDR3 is CASSPKGYPDIQYF.

The CDR3 is CSVEGSVSTDTQYF. The chain employs TRBV29-1 and TRBJ2-3. The CDR3 extends over 14 amino acids. Germline-derived CDR1 and CDR2 are SQVTM and ANQGSEA.